Listed below are T cell receptor beta chains from one sample, sequenced in a study of early stage breast cancer tumors. Profiled with immunoSEQ multiplex PCR; TCRdb holds only in-frame clones, not every one. This sample has tens of thousands of clones; around 50% occur once, and the top ten carry around 8%. Sequenced: breast tumor tissue. These TCRs come from a person aged 45-60 years with breast cancer. Each CDR3 is given with its conserved first and last residue. The D gene is left open where the match is weak.

v_call	j_call	d_call	cdr3_aa
TRBV18	TRBJ2-2	NA	CASSQGQKNTGELFF
TRBV2	TRBJ1-2	NA	CASSGGMRHGYTF
TRBV19	TRBJ2-5	NA	CASSMRGGVKTQYF
TRBV14	TRBJ2-7	NA	CASSQSFPSYEQYF
TRBV2	TRBJ2-7	NA	CASSGDSYEQYF
TRBV6-1	TRBJ1-5	NA	CASSLHLSNQPQHF
TRBV30	TRBJ1-5	NA	CAWSGTLGVRQPQHF
TRBV18	TRBJ1-1	NA	CASSLQGEGTEAFF
TRBV27	TRBJ2-1	NA	CASSHFWDKYNEQFF
TRBV25-1	TRBJ2-7	NA	CASSLKGYEQYF
TRBV9	TRBJ1-5	TRBD1	CASSTEDRPNQPQHF
TRBV7-9	TRBJ1-4	NA	CASSLVGTNEKLFF
TRBV28	TRBJ1-1	NA	CASSLGGAGNTEAFF
TRBV4-3	TRBJ1-5	NA	CASSQDLRGGNQPQHF
TRBV6-4	TRBJ2-3	TRBD1	CASSGPGQYTDTQYF
TRBV7-9	TRBJ1-4	NA	CASSLASANEKLFF
TRBV6-4	TRBJ1-5	NA	CASSETANQPQHF
TRBV5-6	TRBJ2-3	TRBD2	CASSLPRVGEGKDTQYF
TRBV19	TRBJ2-1	TRBD2	CASSIAASGSSYNEQFF
TRBV10-1	TRBJ2-5	NA	CASSQVGKETQYF
TRBV5-1	TRBJ1-3	NA	CASSPDGTSGNTIYF
TRBV27	TRBJ2-3	NA	CASSLQGTRTDTQYF
TRBV7-9	TRBJ1-1	NA	CASSFRRTRQALNTEAFF
TRBV4-3	TRBJ2-7	TRBD2	CASSRTYLAGAYGSYEQYF
TRBV30	TRBJ1-2	NA	CAWSVQRSGYTF
TRBV7-6	TRBJ2-5	TRBD2	CASSNSGLAGQETQYF
TRBV6-6	TRBJ2-7	NA	CASSYGGQSVGEQYF
TRBV19	TRBJ2-7	TRBD2	CASETTSGSLFNEQYF
TRBV27	TRBJ1-1	NA	CASSPFGGDLTEAFF
TRBV21-1	TRBJ2-7	NA	CASSITYEQYF
TRBV4-2	TRBJ1-2	TRBD1	CASSQGARTGDYGYTF
TRBV29-1	TRBJ2-7	NA	CSVEGEGKQYF
TRBV7-9	TRBJ2-1	NA	CASRQSSYNEQFF